This T cell receptor beta chain emerged from a study of T cell repertoires in cytomegalovirus infection. At the level of the study: Newly reported HLA-C-restricted and thoroughly characterized HLA-B-restricted CMV epitopes were employed. Indicated by public TCR beta signatures were CMV infection and matching HLA type. Broader study findings: Cumulative public TCR beta family frequency identified CMV carriers with the relevant HLA. Dominating the ex vivo response were TCR beta clonotypes that were CMV-specific and HLA-C-restricted.

MiXCR, run by TCRdb on the reads, gives a single entry per CDR3 protein. Here the sample spans about 310,000 distinct CDR3 sequences, around 25% being singletons. This clonotype was detected only a few times. What it binds is not known. The sequence came from a human donor in good health (CMV status not recorded). Some clones in this sample may be carry-over from other donors' samples. The specimen was cultured PBMCs, collected from culture after CMV antigen stimulation.

In DNA form, the CDR3 reads TGTGCCAGCAGTTACCGCCTTACCACAACCAAGGACACTGAAGCTTTCTTT. Encoded protein: CASSYRLTTTKDTEAFF. This sequence joins TRBV6-2 or TRBV6-3 and TRBJ1-1; no firm D call. The CDR3 extends over 17 amino acids. V lost 2 bases to trimming and J lost 3 bases, with 19 bases between them. Germline values: CDR1 MNHEY, CDR2 SVGEGT.